Listed below are T cell receptor beta chains from one sample, sequenced in a study of CD8 T cells in Susac syndrome. TCRdb passed the immunoSEQ multiplex PCR reads through MiXCR, listing each CDR3 protein once. The repertoire consists of about 190,000 distinct CDR3 sequences, with 85% to 95% occurring once and the leading ten covering 0.15% to 0.2%. Sequenced: CD8+ T cells from PBMCs. The receptors derive from a human donor with Susac syndrome. Both conserved end residues are part of each CDR3. Each record gives: CDR3 protein, CDR3 DNA, clone size, V gene, D gene, J gene. D genes are given only for firm matches. Clone sizes are given selectively: once, few, many, or a class where the clone is expanded.

CDR3: CASSLGRGYEQYF
DNA: TGTGCCAGCAGCTTAGGCAGGGGCTACGAGCAGTACTTC
size: -
V: TRBV13
D: -
J: TRBJ2-7

CDR3: CASSPRQRSYEQYF
DNA: TGTGCCAGCAGCCCCAGACAGCGCTCCTACGAGCAGTACTTC
size: -
V: TRBV27
D: -
J: TRBJ2-7

CDR3: CASSLGGTGQFF
DNA: TGTGCCAGCAGCTTAGGTGGGACAGGGCAGTTCTTC
size: once
V: TRBV7-9
D: TRBD1
J: TRBJ2-1

CDR3: CASSHTGLNTEAFF
DNA: TGTGCCAGCAGCCATACAGGGCTGAACACTGAAGCTTTCTTT
size: -
V: TRBV27
D: -
J: TRBJ1-1

CDR3: CASSIDHTNTEAFF
DNA: TGTGCCAGCAGCATAGACCATACGAACACTGAAGCTTTCTTT
size: once
V: TRBV27
D: -
J: TRBJ1-1

CDR3: CASSLDGTTAGQPQHF
DNA: TGCGCCAGCAGCTTGGACGGGACAACCGCGGGTCAGCCCCAGCATTTT
size: -
V: TRBV5-1
D: -
J: TRBJ1-5

CDR3: CATSSRDMNTEAFF
DNA: TGTGCCACCAGCAGCCGGGACATGAACACTGAAGCTTTCTTT
size: -
V: TRBV15
D: -
J: TRBJ1-1

CDR3: CASRMREDSNQPQHF
DNA: TGCGCCAGCAGGATGAGGGAGGATAGCAATCAGCCCCAGCATTTT
size: -
V: TRBV5-1
D: -
J: TRBJ1-5

CDR3: CASSWAGGEQYF
DNA: TGTGCCAGCAGCTGGGCGGGGGGCGAGCAGTACTTC
size: -
V: TRBV5-6
D: TRBD2
J: TRBJ2-7

CDR3: CASSPRDSRERQYF
DNA: TGTGCCAGCAGCCCCCGGGACTCTAGAGAGAGGCAGTACTTC
size: -
V: TRBV9
D: -
J: TRBJ2-7

CDR3: CASSTSAHYNEQFF
DNA: TGTGCCAGCTCGACTAGCGCGCACTACAATGAGCAGTTCTTC
size: -
V: TRBV27
D: TRBD2
J: TRBJ2-1

CDR3: CASSLSGEGGTEAFF
DNA: TGCGCCAGCAGCTTGTCGGGTGAGGGGGGAACTGAAGCTTTCTTT
size: -
V: TRBV5-1
D: -
J: TRBJ1-1

CDR3: CASSQRGELNEQFF
DNA: TGTGCCAGCAGTCAGCGGGGCGAACTCAATGAGCAGTTCTTC
size: -
V: TRBV12-3/TRBV12-4
D: TRBD2
J: TRBJ2-1

CDR3: CASNLRTGGDEAFF
DNA: TGCGCCAGCAACTTACGGACAGGCGGGGACGAAGCTTTCTTT
size: -
V: TRBV23-1
D: TRBD1
J: TRBJ1-1

CDR3: CASSLTSPMDEQFF
DNA: TGTGCCAGCAGTTTGACTTCACCAATGGATGAGCAGTTCTTC
size: -
V: TRBV28
D: -
J: TRBJ2-1

CDR3: CASSFNPGHEQFF
DNA: TGTGCCAGCAGTTTTAATCCCGGGCATGAGCAGTTCTTC
size: -
V: TRBV12-3/TRBV12-4
D: -
J: TRBJ2-1

CDR3: CASSLAIQGLSYNEQFF
DNA: TGTGCCAGCAGCTTAGCAATACAGGGTTTGTCCTACAATGAGCAGTTCTTC
size: -
V: TRBV7-8
D: -
J: TRBJ2-1

CDR3: CASSQDIEAYEQYF
DNA: TGTGCCAGCAGCCAAGATATAGAAGCTTACGAGCAGTACTTC
size: -
V: TRBV4-2
D: -
J: TRBJ2-7

CDR3: CASRLAGGPYEQFF
DNA: TGTGCCAGCAGACTAGCGGGGGGGCCATATGAGCAGTTCTTC
size: -
V: TRBV6-5
D: TRBD2
J: TRBJ2-1

CDR3: CASSLDSGLAYEQYF
DNA: TGCGCCAGCAGCTTGGATAGCGGGTTAGCCTACGAGCAGTACTTC
size: once
V: TRBV5-1
D: TRBD2
J: TRBJ2-7

CDR3: CATGLDRGLGTEAFF
DNA: TGTGCCACCGGATTGGACAGGGGGCTCGGCACTGAAGCTTTCTTT
size: -
V: TRBV15
D: TRBD1
J: TRBJ1-1

CDR3: CASSGDSLYEQYF
DNA: TGTGCCAGCAGTGGAGACAGCCTCTACGAGCAGTACTTC
size: -
V: TRBV12-3/TRBV12-4
D: -
J: TRBJ2-7

CDR3: CASSQDGLAYNEQFF
DNA: TGTGCCAGCAGCCAAGATGGCCTCGCATACAATGAGCAGTTCTTC
size: -
V: TRBV4-2
D: -
J: TRBJ2-1

CDR3: CASSLERPYEQYF
DNA: TGCGCCAGCAGCTTGGAAAGGCCCTACGAGCAGTACTTC
size: -
V: TRBV5-1
D: -
J: TRBJ2-7

CDR3: CASSQRGVEAFF
DNA: TGCGCCAGCAGCCAAAGGGGGGTTGAAGCTTTCTTT
size: -
V: TRBV4-1
D: -
J: TRBJ1-1

CDR3: CATSRDLVNARNYGYTF
DNA: TGTGCCACCAGCAGAGATCTGGTGAACGCGAGAAACTATGGCTACACCTTC
size: -
V: TRBV15
D: -
J: TRBJ1-2

CDR3: CASSETSGGAVDTQYF
DNA: TGTGCCAGCAGTGAGACTAGCGGGGGGGCAGTAGATACGCAGTATTTT
size: -
V: TRBV27
D: TRBD2
J: TRBJ2-3

CDR3: CAWTLSTEAFF
DNA: TGTGCCTGGACTCTTAGCACTGAAGCTTTCTTT
size: -
V: TRBV30
D: -
J: TRBJ1-1

CDR3: CASSEMGILTDTQYF
DNA: TGTGCCAGCAGCGAAATGGGTATACTCACAGATACGCAGTATTTT
size: -
V: TRBV9
D: -
J: TRBJ2-3